Detailed here is one TCR beta chain. The protocol was immunoSEQ multiplex PCR, while the TCRdb copy is restricted to in-frame clones and leaves out a portion. The top ten clones hold around 7% of a sample with over 90,000 clones, roughly 86% of them seen once. V was clipped by 1 base and J by 6 bases; unmatched bases: 5. The germline CDR1 and CDR2 sequences are SGHRS and YFSETQ. This CDR3 is built from 15 residues. The data originate from a study of blood T cell repertoires in COVID-19. Turning to the study itself: T cells, B-cell-depleted T cells, or PBMCs supplied cDNA or gDNA.

This receptor was identified in a man aged 50-60 years with active or convalescent COVID-19. Sample: peripheral blood. The chain combines TRBV5-1 with TRBJ2-1, with 9 bases matching TRBD1. The DNA of the CDR3 is TGCGCCAGCAGCTTGAGCGGGACAGGGAGCAATGAGCAGTTCTTC. Protein product: CASSLSGTGSNEQFF.